This T cell receptor beta chain emerged from a study of a mutant IDH1 vaccine in newly diagnosed glioma. Study overall: Vaccines were first given 4-6 weeks after radiotherapy alone, or with temozolomide cycles. Averaging roughly 40 years of age, treated patients were approximately 62% male and approximately 40% female. Before enrollment, patients got radiotherapy alone, temozolomide alone, or mostly the combination.

The CDR3 runs to 14 residues. CDR1 is MNHEY and CDR2 is SMNVEV in the germline V gene (reference sequence). Trimming took off 2 bases at V and 7 bases at J, with 11 bases between the two ends. Note on this clone: Antigen unknown.

Study results and caveats: Patients mounted vaccine-induced immune responses in about 93% of cases.

Clones were sequenced by immunoSEQ multiplex PCR, and TCRdb holds only the in-frame ones, with some missing. The data hold approximately 80,000 clones, with roughly nine tenths observed a single time. Time point meaning: week 5, during vaccination. Doses of 300 ug of mutant IDH1 20-mer peptide were given with topical imiquimod. V gene TRBV27 combines with J gene TRBJ2-2; D is ambiguous. Sequencing was performed on PBMCs, taken from a glioma patient whose treatment included an IDH1 peptide vaccine. This clonotype was obtained from a woman in her forties or fifties with glioma. The DNA for the CDR3 is TGTGCCAGCAGTTTAGGCGGAGCCCACGGGGAGCTGTTTTTT. It yields the protein CASSLGGAHGELFF.